This passage covers 15 T cell receptor beta chains from one sample sequenced in a study of CD8+ T cells in alopecia areata. Sequencing templates came from extracted RNA that was reverse transcribed into cDNA. Clones were sequenced by immunoSEQ multiplex PCR, and TCRdb holds only the in-frame ones, with some missing. The sample shows about 270,000 clones, none of them appearing just once. Separation of pooled cutaneous lymph node cells was by sorting with CD4, CD8alpha, NKG2D, NKG2ACE and other markers. The source material was CD4+ T cells sorted from a lymph node. Receptors were obtained from a C3H/HeJ mouse with alopecia areata. MHC haplotype of the mouse line: H2-k.

Notes on this clone: The listed genes are named as in mouse. The read halts 4 residues ahead of the CDR3 end, with the missing end drawn from the germline J gene. The rearrangement uses TRBV19 and TRBJ2-1; 9 nucleotides match TRBD1. Trimming cost V 3 bases and J 1 base; bases outside gene matches: 2. Germline values: CDR1 FNHDT, CDR2 SITEND (reference sequence). The length of the CDR3 is 15 residues. CDR3 amino acids: CASSTDRGNYAEQFF. Partial CDR3 DNA: TGTGCCAGCAGTACCGACAGGGGGAACTATGCT.

Worth noting for this clone: The gene symbols are mouse symbols. The sequence runs out 4 residues before the end of the CDR3; the remainder is reconstructed from the germline J gene. This same CDR3 is encoded by further DNA sequences in the sample. The rearrangement links TRBV1 to TRBJ2-5, with 9 bases identical to TRBD2. The CDR3 loop spans 15 amino acids. Germline V CDR1 and CDR2: NSQYPW, LRSPGD (reference sequence). The covered CDR3 bases are TGCACCTGCAGTGCAGATGGGGGGGCGCAGGAC. Encoded protein: CTCSADGGAQD. The whole CDR3 is CTCSADGGAQDTQYF. Based on the CDR3 plus reference TRBV1 and TRBJ2-5, the full variable domain is VTLLEQNPRWRLVPRGQAVNLRCILKNSQYPWMSWYQQDLQKQLQWLFTLRSPGDKEVKSLPGADYLATRVTDTELRLQVANMSQGRTLYCTCSADGGAQDTQYFGPGTRLLVL.

Note on this clone: The gene names here belong to mouse. Read coverage stops 4 residues before the CDR3 terminus; the germline J gene supplies the remainder. The V gene is TRBV13-3, the J gene TRBJ2-5; 7 bases are a match to TRBD2. Germline V lookup: CDR1 NNHDY, CDR2 SYVADS. The CDR3 extends over 13 amino acids. The sequenced part of the CDR3 DNA is TGTGCCAGCAGCTGGGGGAAGAGGGAC. Translating it yields CASSWGKRD. The CDR3, in full, reads CASSWGKRDTQYF. Based on the CDR3 plus reference TRBV13-3 and TRBJ2-5, the full variable domain is EAAVTQSPRSKVAVTGGKVTLSCHQTNNHDYMYWYRQDTGHGLRLIHYSYVADSTEKGDIPDGYKASRPSQENFSLILELASLSQTAVYFCASSWGKRDTQYFGPGTRLLVL.

This clone was found a few times. Here the gene names and germline are mouse. The CDR3 is cut off 4 residues early in the read; its end comes from the germline J gene. The chain combines TRBV1 with TRBJ2-1, with 7 nucleotides matching TRBD2. The germline V gene has CDR1 NSQYPW and CDR2 LRSPGD (reference sequence). J gave up 3 bases and V 0 bases, and 5 bases lay outside the gene matches. The CDR3 runs 16 residues. The sequenced CDR3 bases are TGCACCTGCAGTGCAGATAAAGGGACTGTCTATGCT. This sequence encodes CTCSADKGTVYA. The CDR3 reads in full as CTCSADKGTVYAEQFF.

This clone was seen a handful of times. Mouse gene names and germline throughout. The read terminates 4 residues before the CDR3 end, so the remaining end is supplied by the germline J gene. The genes are TRBV1 and TRBJ1-2, with TRBD1 matching 8 bases. This CDR3 contains 17 residues. Trimming cost V 1 base and J 2 bases; bases outside gene matches: 9. Germline CDR1 NSQYPW, CDR2 LRSPGD (reference sequence). The CDR3 bases that were read are TGCACCTGCAGTGCAGTGGGGCAGGGGGCGCACAACTCC. Its protein product is CTCSAVGQGAHNS. In full, the CDR3 reads CTCSAVGQGAHNSDYTF. The entire variable domain, with the rest obtained from reference TRBV1 and TRBJ1-2, is as follows: VTLLEQNPRWRLVPRGQAVNLRCILKNSQYPWMSWYQQDLQKQLQWLFTLRSPGDKEVKSLPGADYLATRVTDTELRLQVANMSQGRTLYCTCSAVGQGAHNSDYTFGSGTRLLVI.

Turning to this clone: Gene labels here are mouse ones. With the read ending 4 residues before the CDR3 end, the germline J gene is used to fill in that end. V usage is TRBV13-3 and J usage is TRBJ2-3; TRBD2 aligns across 10 bases. The germline V gene encodes CDR1 NNHDY and CDR2 SYVADS. With 4 bases clipped from V and 2 bases from J, the junction kept 4 bases outside the gene matches. CDR3 length: 15 residues. This CDR3 is CASSPGGALAETLYF. Partial CDR3 DNA: TGTGCCAGCAGTCCTGGGGGGGCGCTTGCAGAA.

Only a few counts were recorded for this clone. Mouse germline and gene names are used. The CDR3 goes on 4 residues after the read ends, and that part is filled in from the germline J gene. The same CDR3 also results from other DNA sequences found in this sample. The chain has TRBV13-3 and TRBJ2-1, with D unresolved. V lost 2 bases and J 1 base, leaving 4 bases between the germline ends. Germline values: CDR1 NNHDY, CDR2 SYVADS. CDR3 size: 13 residues. The CDR3 bases that were read are TGTGCCAGCAGTGAACAAAACTATGCT. As protein: CASSEQNYA. The complete CDR3 protein is CASSEQNYAEQFF.

This clone was observed a few times. Here the gene names and germline are mouse. With the read ending 4 residues before the CDR3 end, the germline J gene is used to fill in that end. The V and J genes are TRBV5 and TRBJ2-7; D perhaps matches TRBD1 (5 bases). V lost 4 bases and J lost 0, with 7 bases in between. The germline gives CDR1 LGHNA, CDR2 YNLKQL (reference sequence). The CDR3 has 13 amino acids. CDR3 amino acids: CASSPQASYEQYF. The CDR3 DNA, read in part, is TGTGCCAGCAGCCCACAGGCCTCCTAT.

This clone came up a few times. These gene names are mouse names. The read finishes 4 residues shy of the CDR3 end, and the germline J gene is used to complete it. This same CDR3 is encoded by further DNA sequences in the sample. This sequence joins TRBV13-1 and TRBJ2-5; the match to TRBD1 covers 8 bases. Germline V gene data show CDR1 as NSHNY and CDR2 as SYGAGN. The CDR3 consists of 12 residues. The sequenced part of the CDR3 DNA is TGTGCCAGCAGTCGACAGGGGGAC. Its protein product is CASSRQGD. The CDR3 in its entirety is CASSRQGDTQYF.

Concerning this clone: The gene names given are mouse names. The read terminates 4 residues before the CDR3 end, so the remaining end is supplied by the germline J gene. The V call is TRBV19, the J call TRBJ2-7; 9 positions agree with TRBD1. Germline V gives CDR1 FNHDT, CDR2 SITEND (reference sequence). After removal of 6 bases from V and 0 bases from J, the junction contained 7 bases not matched to a gene. The CDR3 totals 15 residues. The CDR3 bases that were read are TGTGCCAGCACCCCGACAGGGGGGAGCTCCTAT. Amino acid sequence: CASTPTGGSSY. Given in full, the CDR3 is CASTPTGGSSYEQYF.

For this clone: All gene names here are mouse names. The sequence runs out 4 residues before the end of the CDR3; the remainder is reconstructed from the germline J gene. The chain links TRBV13-1 to TRBJ2-5; 7 bases map to TRBD1. Germline values: CDR1 NSHNY, CDR2 SYGAGN. The CDR3 is made up of 13 amino acids. CDR3 DNA, as far as it was read: TGTGCCAGCACCAACAGGGGAGGAGAC. It is translated as CASTNRGGD. The full CDR3 sequence reads CASTNRGGDTQYF.

On this clone itself: Gene names follow the mouse nomenclature. The read ends 4 residues before the CDR3 terminus; that terminus is restored from the germline J gene. The chain joins TRBV17 to TRBJ2-7; 8 bases line up with TRBD2. The CDR3 length is 17 residues. The V segment lost 0 bases and the J segment 0 bases; nucleotides outside the gene matches: 7. Germline V gene data show CDR1 as MNHDT and CDR2 as YYDKIL. CDR3 DNA, as far as it was read: TGTGCTAGCAGTAGAGATCGGCCTGGGGGGAGCTCCTAT. Translating gives CASSRDRPGGSSY. In full, the CDR3 is CASSRDRPGGSSYEQYF.

In this sample, this clone turned up a few times. Gene names and germline match the mouse. The sequence runs out 4 residues before the end of the CDR3; the remainder is reconstructed from the germline J gene. The V call is TRBV13-2, the J call TRBJ2-7; D perhaps matches TRBD2 (6 bases). Germline values: CDR1 NNHNN, CDR2 SYGAGS (reference sequence). The CDR3 contains 12 residues. This chain's CDR3 is CASGDVGDEQYF. CDR3 DNA (partial): TGTGCCAGCGGTGATGTGGGGGAT.

On this clone: Gene names and germline match the mouse. The read gets to within 4 residues of the CDR3 end, and the germline J gene fills in the rest. The chain combines TRBV5 with TRBJ2-1; D gene uncertain. Trimming took 2 bases from V and 0 from J, leaving 11 bases between them. The CDR3 consists of 16 residues. Germline V gives CDR1 LGHNA, CDR2 YNLKQL (reference sequence). The CDR3 DNA, read in part, is TGTGCCAGCAGCCAATCAAAAACATATAACTATGCT. This codes for CASSQSKTYNYA. In full, the CDR3 is CASSQSKTYNYAEQFF.

This clone has more than one count but fewer than ten. Genes and germline are mouse. The read gets to within 4 residues of the CDR3 end, and the germline J gene fills in the rest. Other DNA sequences in the sample encode the same CDR3. The chain uses TRBV31 and TRBJ1-2; 8 nucleotides agree with TRBD1. Germline-derived CDR1 and CDR2 are GKSSPN and SITVG. The CDR3 totals 14 residues. V dropped 0 bases and J dropped 2; count of bases not matched to a gene: 2. CDR3 DNA, as far as it was read: TGTGCCTGGAGTCTACGGACAGGGAACTCC. Protein product: CAWSLRTGNS. The CDR3, in full, reads CAWSLRTGNSDYTF.